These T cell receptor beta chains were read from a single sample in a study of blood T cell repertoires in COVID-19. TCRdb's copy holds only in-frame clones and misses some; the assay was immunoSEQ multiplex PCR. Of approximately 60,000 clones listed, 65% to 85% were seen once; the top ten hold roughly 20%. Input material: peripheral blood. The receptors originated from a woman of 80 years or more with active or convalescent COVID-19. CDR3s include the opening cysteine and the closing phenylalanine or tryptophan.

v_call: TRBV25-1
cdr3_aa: CASSESRAGYTF

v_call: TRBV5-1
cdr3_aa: CASSFSQGDEKLFF

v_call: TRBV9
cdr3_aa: CASSPPGVNYGYTF

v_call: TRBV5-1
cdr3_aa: CASSDTGLPQHF

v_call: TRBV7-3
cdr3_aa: CASSLTGGLTDTQYF

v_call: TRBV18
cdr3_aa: CASSPRGQGDTEAFF

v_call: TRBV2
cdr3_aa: CASSSKRASTDTQYF

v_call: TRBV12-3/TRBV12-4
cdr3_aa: CASSSGEDTQYF

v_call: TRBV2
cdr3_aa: CASSERVGTTGNTIYF

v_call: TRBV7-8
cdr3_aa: CASSLVGGPSNYGYTF

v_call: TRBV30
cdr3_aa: CAWSTIETGIYF

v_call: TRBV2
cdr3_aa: CASSEGNRNRGYTEAFF

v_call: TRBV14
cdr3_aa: CASSQGGRYTGELFF

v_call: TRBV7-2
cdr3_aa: CASSPGNPVSGYTF

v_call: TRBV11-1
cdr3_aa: CASSLMPSGAADTQYF

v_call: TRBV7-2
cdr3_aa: CASSLVGTESNQPQHF

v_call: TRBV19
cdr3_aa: CASSRRSYGYTF

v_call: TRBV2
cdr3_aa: CASRPGLGGDTQYF

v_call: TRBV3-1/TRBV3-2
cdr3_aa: CASSGTAGNTEAFF

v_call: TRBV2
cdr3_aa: CASSEEAGAHEQYF

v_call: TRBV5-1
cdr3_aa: CASSLQGPNTDTQYF

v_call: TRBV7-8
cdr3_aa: CASSLGPLAGIQETQYF

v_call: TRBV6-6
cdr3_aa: CASRRGQGSVPYGYTF

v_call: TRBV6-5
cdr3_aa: CASSYGTGNTGNTIYF

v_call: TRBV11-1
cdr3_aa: CASSRESGASYEQYF

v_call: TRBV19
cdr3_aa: CASSFSGGSNTGELFF

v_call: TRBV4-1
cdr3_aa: CASSRDRSSGNTIYF

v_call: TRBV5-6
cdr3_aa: CASSFGAGQEREKLFF

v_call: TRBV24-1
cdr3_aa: CATSAPPGQGASGELFF